This T cell receptor (beta chain) was retrieved from a study of blood T cells in healthy people across ages. CDR3 length equals 13 residues. Trimming left V 3 bases short and J 5 bases short, with 13 bases between. Germline-derived CDR1 and CDR2 are DFQATT and SNEGSKA (reference sequence). For the second PCR, which ran for 7 to 11 cycles, a sample-barcoded 5' primer and a J-beta primer mix were used. TCRdb independently ran MiXCR on the 5' RACE reads; one entry per CDR3 protein. This repertoire shows some 710,000 distinct CDR3 sequences, about a fifth found once; its top ten account for about 20%. The chain joins TRBV20-1 to TRBJ2-5; D perhaps matches TRBD1 (6 bases). Material: blood. This TCR was recovered from a man in his 70s in good health. CDR3 in amino acids: CSARGPGVETQYF. The CDR3 DNA reads as TGCAGTGCTAGGGGCCCAGGGGTTGAGACCCAGTACTTC.